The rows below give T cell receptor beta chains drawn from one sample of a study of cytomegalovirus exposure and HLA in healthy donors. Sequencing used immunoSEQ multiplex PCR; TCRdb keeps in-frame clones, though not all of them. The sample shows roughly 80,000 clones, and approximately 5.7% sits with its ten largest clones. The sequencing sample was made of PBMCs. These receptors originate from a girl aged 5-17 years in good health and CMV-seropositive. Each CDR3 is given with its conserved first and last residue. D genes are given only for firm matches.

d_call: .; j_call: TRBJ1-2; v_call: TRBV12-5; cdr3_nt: TGTGCTAGTGGTTTGCCCACTCTTGGCTACACCTTC; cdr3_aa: CASGLPTLGYTF
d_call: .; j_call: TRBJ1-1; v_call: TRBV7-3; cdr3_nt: TGTGCCAGCAGCTTATTTCCGGGGACAAACACTGAAGCTTTCTTT; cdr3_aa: CASSLFPGTNTEAFF
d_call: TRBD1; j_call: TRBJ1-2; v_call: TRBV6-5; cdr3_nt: TGTGCCAGCAGTGGCCAGGGACAGGGTACCTATGGCTACACCTTC; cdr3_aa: CASSGQGQGTYGYTF
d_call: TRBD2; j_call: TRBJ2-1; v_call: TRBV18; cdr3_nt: TGTGCCAGCTCACCACCACTAGCGGGGGGGCTAATCAATGAGCAGTTCTTC; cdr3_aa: CASSPPLAGGLINEQFF
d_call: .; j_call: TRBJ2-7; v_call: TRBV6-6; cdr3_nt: TGTGCCAGCAGTCGGGATCCCTCCGAGCAGTACTTC; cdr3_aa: CASSRDPSEQYF
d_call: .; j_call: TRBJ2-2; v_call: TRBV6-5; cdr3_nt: TGTGCCAGCAGTTACGGTCCAAGCCAGAACACCGGGGAGCTGTTTTTT; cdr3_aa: CASSYGPSQNTGELFF
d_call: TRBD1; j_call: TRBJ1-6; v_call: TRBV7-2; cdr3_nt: TGTGCCAGCAGCACTCGACAGGGGAGGAGTTCACCCCTCCACTTT; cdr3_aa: CASSTRQGRSSPLHF
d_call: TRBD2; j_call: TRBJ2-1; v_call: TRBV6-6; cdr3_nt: TGTGCCAGCAGCGGCTATCTAGCGGGGTTCTACAATGAGCAGTTCTTC; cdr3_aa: CASSGYLAGFYNEQFF
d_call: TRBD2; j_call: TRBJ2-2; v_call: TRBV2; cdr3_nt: TGTGCCAGCACCCTAAAGGGACTAGCGGGGGGCTCAACCGGGGAGCTGTTTTTT; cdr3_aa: CASTLKGLAGGSTGELFF
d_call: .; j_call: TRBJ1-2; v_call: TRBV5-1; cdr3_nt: TGCGCCAGCAGCTTGGCCGGAGGCTATGGCTACACCTTC; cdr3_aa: CASSLAGGYGYTF
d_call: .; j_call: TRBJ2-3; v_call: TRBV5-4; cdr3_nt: TGTGCCAGCAGCTTGAAAGGGGGCGGGGCCTCGGATACGCAGTATTTT; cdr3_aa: CASSLKGGGASDTQYF
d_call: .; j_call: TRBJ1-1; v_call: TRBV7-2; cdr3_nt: TGTGCCAGCAGCCCACAGCCACTTGGCACTGAAGCTTTCTTT; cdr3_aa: CASSPQPLGTEAFF
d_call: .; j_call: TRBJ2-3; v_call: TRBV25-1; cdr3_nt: TGTGCCAGCAGTGATTTTTCCGGCACAGATACGCAGTATTTT; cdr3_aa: CASSDFSGTDTQYF
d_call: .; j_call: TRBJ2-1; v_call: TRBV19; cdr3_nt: TGTGCCAGTAGTCAACAGTACTCGAGCTCCTACAATGAGCAGTTCTTC; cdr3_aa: CASSQQYSSSYNEQFF
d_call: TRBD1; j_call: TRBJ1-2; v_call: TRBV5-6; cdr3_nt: TGTGCCAGCAGCTTGGTACCGGGACAGGGGACCCTTAACTATGGCTACACCTTC; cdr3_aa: CASSLVPGQGTLNYGYTF
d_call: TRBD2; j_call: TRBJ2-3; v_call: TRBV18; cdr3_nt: TGTGCCAGCTCACCGGCGGCTAGCGGGGTTACAGATACGCAGTATTTT; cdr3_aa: CASSPAASGVTDTQYF
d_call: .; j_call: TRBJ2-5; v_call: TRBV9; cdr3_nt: TGTGCCAGCAGCGCGACTATCCAACCCGAGACCCAGTACTTC; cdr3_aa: CASSATIQPETQYF
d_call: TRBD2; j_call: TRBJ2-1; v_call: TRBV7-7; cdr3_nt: TGTGCCAGCAGCTATGGGGGGGACAATGAGCAGTTCTTC; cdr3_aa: CASSYGGDNEQFF
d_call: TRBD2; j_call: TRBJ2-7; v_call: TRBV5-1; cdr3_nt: TGCGCCAGCAGCCGCTTGGCCAGTCCGAGACTAGCGGGGCACTACGAGCAGTACTTC; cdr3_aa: CASSRLASPRLAGHYEQYF
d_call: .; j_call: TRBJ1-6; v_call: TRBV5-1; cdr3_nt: TGCGCCAGCAGTTTCGAACAGGTTTCACCCCTCCACTTT; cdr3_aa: CASSFEQVSPLHF
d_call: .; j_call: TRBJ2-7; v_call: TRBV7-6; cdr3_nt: TGTGCCAGCAGCTTAGGGAATAGCTTAAGCTACGAGCAGTACTTC; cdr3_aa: CASSLGNSLSYEQYF
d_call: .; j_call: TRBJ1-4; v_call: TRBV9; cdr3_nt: TGTGCCAGCAGCGCCGCGGGGGGACATGAAAAACTGTTTTTT; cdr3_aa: CASSAAGGHEKLFF
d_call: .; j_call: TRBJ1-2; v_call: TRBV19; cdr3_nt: TGTGCCAGTAGAAGCGGGCAAGGGTATGGCTACACCTTC; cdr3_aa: CASRSGQGYGYTF
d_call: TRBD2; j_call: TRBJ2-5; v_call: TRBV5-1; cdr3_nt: TGCGCCAGCAGCACCGGACTAGCGGGCATGGGGCAAGAGACCCAGTACTTC; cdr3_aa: CASSTGLAGMGQETQYF
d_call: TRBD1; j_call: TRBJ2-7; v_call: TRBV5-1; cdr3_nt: TGCGCCAGCAGCTTGGAGGACAGGACCCTTCCATCCTACGAGCAGTACTTC; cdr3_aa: CASSLEDRTLPSYEQYF
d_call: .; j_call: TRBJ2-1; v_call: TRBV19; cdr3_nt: TGTGCCAGTAGTATAGGTGGGGGGGCTAATGAGCAGTTCTTC; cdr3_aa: CASSIGGGANEQFF
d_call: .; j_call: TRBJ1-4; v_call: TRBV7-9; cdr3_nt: TGTGCCAGCAGCGCCAGGGTCGGAGATAATGAAAAACTGTTTTTT; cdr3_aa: CASSARVGDNEKLFF
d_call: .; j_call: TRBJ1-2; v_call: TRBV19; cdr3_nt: TGTGCCAGTAGTACCCCCAGTGGCTACACCTTC; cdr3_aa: CASSTPSGYTF
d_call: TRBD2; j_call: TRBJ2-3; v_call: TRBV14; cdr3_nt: TGTGCCAGCAGCCAAGGGAATCCAGGGAGGGTAGATACGCAGTATTTT; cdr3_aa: CASSQGNPGRVDTQYF
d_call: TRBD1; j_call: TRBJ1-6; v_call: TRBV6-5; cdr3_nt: TGTGCCAGCAGCACCAGGGGGCTAGGTAATTCACCCCTCCACTTT; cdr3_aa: CASSTRGLGNSPLHF
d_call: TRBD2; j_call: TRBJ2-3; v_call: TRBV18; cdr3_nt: TGTGCCAGCTCGTTCCCTAGCGGGGGAGGAGATACGCAGTATTTT; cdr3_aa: CASSFPSGGGDTQYF
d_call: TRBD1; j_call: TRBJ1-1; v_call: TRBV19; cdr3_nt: TGTGCCAGTAACCCCAGGGGGCGCGGTACTGAAGCTTTCTTT; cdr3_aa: CASNPRGRGTEAFF
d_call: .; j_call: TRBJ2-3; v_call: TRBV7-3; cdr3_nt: TGTGCCAGCAGCTTAAATGGCCCTGGGGCGACAGATACGCAGTATTTT; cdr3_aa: CASSLNGPGATDTQYF
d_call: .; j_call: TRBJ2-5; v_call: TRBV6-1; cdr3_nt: TGTGCCAGCAGTGGACCGGGGGTCGACCAAGAGACCCAGTACTTC; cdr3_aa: CASSGPGVDQETQYF
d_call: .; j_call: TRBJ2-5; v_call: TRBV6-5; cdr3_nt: TGTGCCAGCAGAGTAGGGGCCTCAGAGACCCAGTACTTC; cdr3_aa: CASRVGASETQYF
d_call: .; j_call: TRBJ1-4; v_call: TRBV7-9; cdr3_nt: TGTGCCAGCAGCTTATCAGGGGCAGACGAAAAACTGTTTTTT; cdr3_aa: CASSLSGADEKLFF
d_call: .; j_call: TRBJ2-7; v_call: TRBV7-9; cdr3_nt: TGTGCCAGCAGCCACAGGACAGCTACCTACGAGCAGTACTTC; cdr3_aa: CASSHRTATYEQYF
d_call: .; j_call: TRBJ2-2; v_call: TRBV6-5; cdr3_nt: TGTGCCAGCAGTTACGTCTTTACGGGGTCATCCGGGGAGCTGTTTTTT; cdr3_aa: CASSYVFTGSSGELFF
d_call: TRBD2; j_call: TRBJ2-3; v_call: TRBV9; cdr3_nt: TGTGCCAGCAGCGCCACGGGGGGTCCCCCAGATACGCAGTATTTT; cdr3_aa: CASSATGGPPDTQYF
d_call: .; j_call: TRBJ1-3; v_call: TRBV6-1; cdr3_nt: TGTGCCAGCAGTGACTGGACGGCGGGGGCAAACACCATATATTTT; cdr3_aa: CASSDWTAGANTIYF
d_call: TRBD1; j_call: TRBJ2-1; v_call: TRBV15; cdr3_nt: TGTGCCACCAGCAGGGACAGGGCTTACAATGAGCAGTTCTTC; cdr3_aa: CATSRDRAYNEQFF
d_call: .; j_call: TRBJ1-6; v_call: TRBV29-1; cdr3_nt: TGCAGCGTCCGTTCGGAGGTTAATTCACCCCTCCACTTT; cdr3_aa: CSVRSEVNSPLHF
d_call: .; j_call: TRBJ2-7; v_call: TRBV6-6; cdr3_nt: TGTGCCAGCAGTTACTCGATAGCTAGCGCCAGCTACGAGCAGTACTTC; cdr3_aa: CASSYSIASASYEQYF
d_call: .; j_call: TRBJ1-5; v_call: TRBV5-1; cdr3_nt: TGCGCCAGCAGCTTGGATGAGGGGCCCCAGCATTTT; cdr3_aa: CASSLDEGPQHF
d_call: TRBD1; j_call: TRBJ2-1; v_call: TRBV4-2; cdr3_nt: TGTGCCAGCAGCCCTTTGGGACAGGGCCCCTACAATGAGCAGTTCTTC; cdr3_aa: CASSPLGQGPYNEQFF
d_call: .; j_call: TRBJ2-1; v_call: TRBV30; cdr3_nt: TGTGCCCCAACCCAAAGGGGTTTGGATGAGCAGTTCTTC; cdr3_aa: CAPTQRGLDEQFF
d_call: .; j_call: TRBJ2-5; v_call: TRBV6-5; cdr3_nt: TGTGCCAGCAGTTACTCCGGAGAGACCCAGTACTTC; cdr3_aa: CASSYSGETQYF
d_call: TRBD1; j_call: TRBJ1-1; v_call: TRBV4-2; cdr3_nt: TGTGCCAGCAGCCAAGTTCTCTCCGGACAGGGCGGCCCTGAAGCTTTCTTT; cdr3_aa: CASSQVLSGQGGPEAFF
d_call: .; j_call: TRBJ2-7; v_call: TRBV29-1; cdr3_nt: TGCAGCGTTGAGAGCGACGACTCCTACGAGCAGTACTTC; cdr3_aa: CSVESDDSYEQYF
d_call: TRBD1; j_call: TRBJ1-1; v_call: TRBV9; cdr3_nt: TGTGCCAGCAGCGTAGGACAGGGGGCAGCGGGGACTGAAGCTTTCTTT; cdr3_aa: CASSVGQGAAGTEAFF
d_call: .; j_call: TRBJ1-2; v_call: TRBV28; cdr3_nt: TGTGCCAGTGTGGGCGGGCAGGGGAATGGCTACACCTTC; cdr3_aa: CASVGGQGNGYTF
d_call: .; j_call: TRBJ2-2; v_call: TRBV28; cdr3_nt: TGTGCCAGCACCATCTCCGGGAAGCTGTTTTTT; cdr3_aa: CASTISGKLFF
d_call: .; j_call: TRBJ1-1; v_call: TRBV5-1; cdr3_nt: TGCGCCAGCAGCTTGACGGTCTTGAACACTGAAGCTTTCTTT; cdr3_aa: CASSLTVLNTEAFF